Shown below are 27 T cell receptor beta chains from a single sample sequenced in a study of shared clonotypes between healthy human individuals. Clones were read by immunoSEQ multiplex PCR, and TCRdb kept only the in-frame ones, dropping some. The sample carries some 1.4 million clones, roughly 96% recorded once. Sequencing used naive CD4+ T cells sorted from blood. Indicated subset: CD45RA+ positively selected. The receptors shown here come from a man aged 25 to 45 in good health.

The chain uses TRBV5-8 and TRBJ2-7; 10 bases map to TRBD2. CDR1 SGHTS and CDR2 YDEGEE come from the germline V gene. The CDR3 has 14 amino acids. With 1 base clipped from V and 6 bases from J, the junction kept 4 bases outside the gene matches. The DNA of the CDR3 is TGTGCCAGCAGCTTGACTAGCGGGATGGGCGAGCAGTACTTC. Its protein is CASSLTSGMGEQYF.

The chain has TRBV18 and TRBJ2-7, with 9 nucleotides matching TRBD1. The J segment lost 2 bases and the V segment lost 2 bases, leaving 7 bases of the junction unmatched. CDR1 is KGHSH, CDR2 LQKENI, per germline. The CDR3 sequence is 16 residues long. DNA of the CDR3: TGTGCCAGCTCACCAGCACCGGGACAGGGAACCTACGAGCAGTACTTC. The encoded protein is CASSPAPGQGTYEQYF.

The CDR3 region has the DNA TGTGCCAGTAGACGTGAGGGACTAGCGGGAGTCCGTATCGGGGAGCTGTTTTTT. Its protein product is CASRREGLAGVRIGELFF. The rearrangement links TRBV19 to TRBJ2-2, with 14 bases identical to TRBD2. The germline gives CDR1 LNHDA, CDR2 SQIVND (reference sequence). This CDR3 has 18 amino acids. V lost 6 bases to trimming and J lost 7 bases; unmatched junction nucleotides: 13.

V usage is TRBV27 and J usage is TRBJ2-6; TRBD2 is a possible D gene (6 bases). Germline V CDR1 and CDR2: MNHEY, SMNVEV (reference sequence). The CDR3 has 15 residues. V lost 3 bases, J lost 0 bases, and 6 bases lay in between. CDR3 sequence: CASSFGSSGANVLTF. CDR3 sequence (DNA): TGTGCCAGCAGTTTCGGGAGCTCTGGGGCCAACGTCCTGACTTTC.

The chain uses TRBV30 and TRBJ2-7; D remains unclear. Trimming took 3 bases from V and 1 from J, leaving 10 bases between them. There are 13 residues in the CDR3. Germline V gene lookup returns CDR1 GTSNPN and CDR2 SVGIG (reference sequence). The CDR3 region has the DNA TGTGCCTGGAGAGGTCAGTCGTCCTACGAGCAGTACTTC. Translated, it gives CAWRGQSSYEQYF.

Here the CDR3 reads CASTLSGLAGFANTGELFF. DNA of the CDR3: TGTGCCAGCACCCTTAGCGGACTAGCGGGGTTCGCGAACACCGGGGAGCTGTTTTTT. This chain links TRBV28 with TRBJ2-2; TRBD2 agrees at 12 bases. The CDR3 extends over 19 amino acids. CDR1 MDHEN and CDR2 SYDVKM come from the germline V gene. Trimming removed 7 bases from V and 0 bases from J; junction bases left unmatched: 12.

The chain uses TRBV19 and TRBJ1-1; tentative D call: TRBD1 (6 bases). Trimming cost V 5 bases and J 4 bases, with 20 bases left between them. This CDR3 comprises 16 residues. Germline values: CDR1 LNHDA, CDR2 SQIVND (reference sequence). Here the CDR3 DNA reads TGTGCCAGTAGTGAACGACAGGTTTGGAGGAGCACTGAAGCTTTCTTT. This sequence encodes CASSERQVWRSTEAFF.

The gene calls are TRBV15 and TRBJ1-5, with D hard to call. From germline, CDR1 is LNHNV and CDR2 YYDKDF (reference sequence). The CDR3 contains 13 residues. V was shortened by 0 bases and J by 9 bases, with 9 bases between the two germline ends. CDR3 sequence: CATSRDRVLPQHF. The CDR3 coding sequence is TGTGCCACCAGCAGAGATAGGGTCCTGCCCCAGCATTTT. Full variable domain (outside the CDR3, taken from reference TRBV15 and TRBJ1-5): DAMVIQNPRYQVTQFGKPVTLSCSQTLNHNVMYWYQQKSSQAPKLLFHYYDKDFNNEADTPDNFQSRRPNTSFCFLDIRSPGLGDTAMYLCATSRDRVLPQHFGDGTRLSIL.

The chain carries TRBV10-2 and TRBJ2-5, with 10 nucleotides matching TRBD2. The CDR3 has 16 amino acids. Trimming at V came to 6 bases and at J to 3 bases, leaving 10 bases not matched to a gene. In germline, CDR1 is WSHSY, CDR2 SAAADI. The CDR3 bases are TGCGCCAGCAGGGGTGGTAGCGGGAGGACCAAAGAGACCCAGTACTTC. Translation: CASRGGSGRTKETQYF.

This chain's CDR3 is CASSLAGQGSDNYGYTF. In nucleotides, the CDR3 is TGTGCCAGCAGCTTAGCGGGACAGGGGTCCGATAACTATGGCTACACCTTC. The chain is built from TRBV7-3 and TRBJ1-2, with TRBD1 identical over 10 bases. Losses at the gene ends were 2 bases for V and 1 base for J; bases not matched to a gene: 7. This CDR3 is 17 amino acids long. Looked up from germline, CDR1 is SGHTA and CDR2 is FQGTGA.

The chain employs TRBV27 and TRBJ2-7, with TRBD2 matching 7 bases. This CDR3 is built from 15 residues. V lost 4 bases, J lost 2 bases, and 8 bases stayed unmatched. Germline assignment: CDR1 MNHEY and CDR2 SMNVEV (reference sequence). The CDR3 here is CASSSPFGTTYEQYF. In DNA form, the CDR3 reads TGTGCCAGCAGTTCCCCCTTCGGGACTACCTACGAGCAGTACTTC.

V gene TRBV6-1 combines with J gene TRBJ1-5; D unresolved. V gave up 4 bases and J gave up 5 bases, with 9 bases separating them. CDR1 is MNHNS, CDR2 SASEGT, per germline. CDR3 length: 13 residues. CDR3 nucleotide sequence: TGTGCCAGCAGTGCCACTGCGGATCAGCCCCAGCATTTT. It encodes CASSATADQPQHF.

On this clone itself: The same CDR3 is also encoded by other DNA sequences in this sample. J is TRBJ2-1 and V is TRBV29-1, with D possibly TRBD1 on 5 matching bases. The V gene's germline CDR1 is SQVTM and CDR2 ANQGSEA. The V and J ends lost 2 bases and 6 bases respectively, with 8 bases between them. The CDR3 covers 12 residues. CDR3 in DNA: TGCAGCGTTGAACAAGGGGTCAATGAGCAGTTCTTC. Translating it yields CSVEQGVNEQFF.

The chain recombines TRBV10-3 with TRBJ2-1; D is unresolved. CDR1 ENHRY and CDR2 SYGVKD come from the germline V gene. This CDR3 is built from 15 residues. Trimming cost V 2 bases and J 4 bases, with 12 bases left between them. The CDR3 bases are TGTGCCATCAGTGAGCGTGGTGAGGTTTACAATGAGCAGTTCTTC. It specifies CAISERGEVYNEQFF.

This rearrangement joins TRBV28 to TRBJ1-2, with D possibly matching TRBD1 (5 bases). The CDR3 is 14 residues long. In germline, CDR1 is MDHEN, CDR2 SYDVKM. Trimming removed 6 bases from V and 4 bases from J, with 15 bases in between. CDR3 in amino acids: CASSPGTVSYGYTF. The DNA for the CDR3 is TGTGCCAGCAGCCCTGGGACGGTTTCCTATGGCTACACCTTC.

This sequence joins TRBV5-1 and TRBJ2-5; D may correspond to TRBD1 or TRBD2 (5 bases each). The V and J ends lost 4 bases and 0 bases respectively, with 13 bases between them. Looked up from germline, CDR1 is SGHRS and CDR2 is YFSETQ. CDR3 length equals 15 residues. The DNA of the CDR3 is TGCGCCAGCAGCCTGGGGGTCGGGTACCAAGAGACCCAGTACTTC. This sequence encodes CASSLGVGYQETQYF.

This rearrangement joins TRBV27 to TRBJ2-3, with D perhaps assigned TRBD1 or TRBD2 (5 bases each). This CDR3 spans 19 amino acids. Germline V gene data show CDR1 as MNHEY and CDR2 as SMNVEV (reference sequence). The V gene lost 5 bases and the J gene lost 5 bases, with 29 bases spanning the gap. In DNA form, the CDR3 reads TGTGCCAGCAGTGTCTATCCCGGGACCCATCGAAGGATGGGAGATACGCAGTATTTT. Its translation: CASSVYPGTHRRMGDTQYF.

V gene TRBV19 combines with J gene TRBJ2-7; D is uncertain. Trimming pared 6 bases from V and 5 bases from J, leaving 17 bases between. This CDR3 has 14 amino acids. Per the germline V gene, CDR1 is LNHDA and CDR2 is SQIVND (reference sequence). This CDR3 reads CASRRTSLFDEQYF. CDR3 nucleotides: TGTGCCAGTAGGAGAACAAGCCTTTTCGACGAGCAGTACTTC.

The V gene is TRBV20-1, the J gene TRBJ2-3; D might be TRBD1 (5 bases). CDR3 length equals 10 residues. CDR1 is DFQATT and CDR2 is SNEGSKA in the germline V gene (reference sequence). CDR3 nucleotides: TGCGGGTTGCAGGGAAATACGCAGTATTTT. Encoded protein: CGLQGNTQYF.

The rearrangement joins TRBV9 to TRBJ1-3, with D hard to call. Trimming removed 0 bases at V and 1 base at J, with 8 bases between. This CDR3 is 15 amino acids long. Germline V CDR1 and CDR2: SGDLS, YYNGEE. The CDR3 sequence is CASSVGPESGNTIYF. CDR3 coding DNA: TGTGCCAGCAGCGTAGGGCCAGAGTCTGGAAACACCATATATTTT. Full variable domain (outside the CDR3, taken from reference TRBV9 and TRBJ1-3): DSGVTQTPKHLITATGQRVTLRCSPRSGDLSVYWYQQSLDQGLQFLIQYYNGEERAKGNILERFSAQQFPDLHSELNLSSLELGDSALYFCASSVGPESGNTIYFGEGSWLTVV.

This chain links TRBV7-9 with TRBJ2-4, with no clear D. The V end was cut by 2 bases, the J end by 0 bases, with 2 bases between. Germline lookup yields CDR1 SEHNR and CDR2 FQNEAQ (reference sequence). This CDR3 has 13 residues. CDR3: CASSLLAKNIQYF. DNA for the CDR3: TGTGCCAGCAGCTTACTAGCCAAAAACATTCAGTACTTC.

The chain links TRBV28 to TRBJ1-2; 9 bases are a match to TRBD1. This CDR3 spans 12 amino acids. V was pared by 7 bases and J by 6 bases, with 3 bases of the junction left unmatched. Germline V gene sequence: CDR1 MDHEN, CDR2 SYDVKM. DNA for the CDR3: TGTGCCAGCAATACAGGGGGCCATGGCTACACCTTC. It codes for CASNTGGHGYTF.

This rearrangement joins TRBV5-1 to TRBJ2-7; 7 nucleotides line up with TRBD1. The CDR3 is made up of 15 amino acids. The germline CDR1 and CDR2 sequences are SGHRS and YFSETQ. Unmatched junction bases numbered 5, after V lost 0 bases and J lost 2 bases. CDR3 loop: CASSLERTGPYEQYF. As DNA, the CDR3 is TGCGCCAGCAGCTTGGAGCGGACAGGTCCCTACGAGCAGTACTTC.

V usage is TRBV15 and J usage is TRBJ2-7, with 7 bases lining up with TRBD2. Germline V gene data show CDR1 as LNHNV and CDR2 as YYDKDF (reference sequence). The V and J ends lost 2 bases and 3 bases, in that order; junction bases with no gene match: 10. This CDR3 has 16 amino acids. As DNA, the CDR3 is TGTGCCACCAGCAGAACTAGCGCAGCTAGATACTACGAGCAGTACTTC. Amino acid sequence: CATSRTSAARYYEQYF.

The chain has TRBV7-8 and TRBJ2-7; D ambiguous. V lost 1 base to trimming and J lost 3 bases, with 10 bases between them. The germline CDR1 and CDR2 sequences are SGHVS and FQNEAQ. The CDR3 extends over 14 amino acids. The CDR3, as DNA: TGTGCCAGCAGCTTAGAGGCCAGAGACTACGAGCAGTACTTC. Its protein is CASSLEARDYEQYF.

CDR3 sequence (DNA): TGTGCCAGCAGCGCGTTGGAGAGAGTCGGTACCTACGAGCAGTACTTC. Residues: CASSALERVGTYEQYF. The chain links TRBV7-9 to TRBJ2-7; D not resolved. V shed 5 bases and J shed 2 bases, with 19 bases lying between them. The CDR3 sequence is 16 residues long. Germline CDR1 and CDR2: SEHNR and FQNEAQ (reference sequence). Drawing the rest from reference TRBV7-9 and TRBJ2-7, the complete variable domain is DTGVSQNPRHKITKRGQNVTFRCDPISEHNRLYWYRQTLGQGPEFLTYFQNEAQLEKSRLLSDRFSAERPKGSFSTLEIQRTEQGDSAMYLCASSALERVGTYEQYFGPGTRLTVT.

The chain recombines TRBV6-5 with TRBJ1-1, with D unresolved. CDR3 size: 13 residues. Germline V CDR1 and CDR2: MNHEY, SVGAGI. V was shortened by 4 bases and J by 1 base, with 7 bases between the two germline ends. CDR3 DNA: TGTGCCAGCAGTTTTGGTCAGAACACTGAAGCTTTCTTT. Amino acids: CASSFGQNTEAFF.